This TCR beta chain was sequenced during a study of tumor-infiltrating lymphocytes in primary liver carcinoma. Findings and limits, study-wide: Since sampling was bulk and unsorted, CD4+ and CD8+ repertoires were not compared. Tumors had a top-250-clone fraction that was significantly higher than blood (p = 0.039).

The input was roughly 0.5 ug total RNA; TCR beta cDNA was made from it with a constant-region primer. Nested multiplex PCR, run for three rounds with slightly modified ARM-PCR, yielded TCR beta libraries. Primers for the first two PCR rounds were TRBV1-TRBV30 forward primers and a C-beta reverse primer (roughly 10 cycles per round). TCRdb passed the multiplex PCR reads through MiXCR, listing each CDR3 protein once. This table holds approximately 330,000 distinct CDR3 sequences, about 61% found once. Germline CDR1 is MNHNY and CDR2 is SVGAGI (reference sequence). The CDR3 is made up of 13 amino acids. Trimming cost V 9 bases and J 3 bases, with 15 bases left between them. Remarks on this clonotype: Its antigen remains unidentified.

The source of the blood RNA was unsorted whole blood, and germline DNA was extracted as well. Patients carried chronic HBV infection without prior treatment. Presurgery, roughly 4 milliliters of peripheral blood were collected. This receptor was obtained from a man between 35 and 55 years old with primary liver carcinoma and hepatitis B virus infection. Sequenced sample: peripheral blood. The rearrangement links TRBV6-6 to TRBJ2-7, with D tentatively TRBD1 (6 bases). The CDR3 coding sequence is TGTGCCAGTACCTGGACAGCACTCTACGAGCAGTACTTC. This gives the protein CASTWTALYEQYF.